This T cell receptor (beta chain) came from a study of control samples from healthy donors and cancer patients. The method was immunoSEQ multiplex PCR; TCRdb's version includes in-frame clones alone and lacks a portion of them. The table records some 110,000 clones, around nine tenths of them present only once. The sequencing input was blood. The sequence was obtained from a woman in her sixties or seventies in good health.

The CDR3 nucleotides read TGTGCCAGCAGCTTAATGGCAGGGGGCAATACCAACGTCCTGACTTTC. This encodes CASSLMAGGNTNVLTF. This chain joins TRBV7-8 and TRBJ2-6, with TRBD1 matching over 8 bases. The trim removed 2 bases at V and 8 bases at J, leaving 8 bases unmatched. The germline gives CDR1 SGHVS, CDR2 FQNEAQ. The CDR3 is made up of 16 amino acids.